Shown below are 11 T cell receptor beta chains from a single sample sequenced in a study of blood T cell repertoires in COVID-19. The method was immunoSEQ multiplex PCR; TCRdb's version includes in-frame clones alone and lacks a portion of them. The sample comprises fewer than 350,000 clones, under 95% of which are singletons, and about 2% rests with the top ten. The sequenced sample consisted of PBMCs or T cells enriched from blood (not recorded which). The receptors originated from a woman aged 40 to 50 with acute COVID-19.

V and J are TRBV6-1 and TRBJ1-5; D is undetermined. Germline-derived CDR1 and CDR2 are MNHNS and SASEGT. CDR3 length: 14 residues. The V end lost 2 bases, the J end lost 7 bases, and 12 bases lay between the germline ends. The CDR3 loop reads CASSEQRPGQPQHF. In nucleotides, the CDR3 is TGTGCCAGCAGTGAACAGAGGCCTGGGCAGCCCCAGCATTTT.

J is TRBJ2-1 and V is TRBV7-2, with 13 bases matching TRBD2. With 5 bases clipped from V and 10 bases from J, the junction kept 11 bases outside the gene matches. This CDR3 comprises 16 residues. The germline V gene encodes CDR1 SGHTA and CDR2 FQGNSA. CDR3 bases: TGTGCCAGCAGCCCCCCCGGACTAGCGGGAGTACGGGAGCAGTTCTTC. Its translation is CASSPPGLAGVREQFF.

The genes are TRBV18 and TRBJ1-1; 9 bases match TRBD1. This CDR3 contains 15 residues. After removal of 3 bases from V and 7 bases from J, the junction contained 9 bases not matched to a gene. Germline V gene lookup returns CDR1 KGHSH and CDR2 LQKENI. The CDR3 protein is CASSPLNRGRDEAFF. DNA of the CDR3: TGTGCCAGCTCACCCTTAAACAGGGGGCGGGATGAAGCTTTCTTT.

V gene TRBV9 combines with J gene TRBJ2-3; 11 nucleotides line up with TRBD2. Trimming cost V 5 bases and J 3 bases; bases outside gene matches: 5. The CDR3 has 15 amino acids. CDR1 is SGDLS and CDR2 is YYNGEE in the germline V gene. The DNA for the CDR3 is TGTGCCAGCAGTCTTAGCGGGGGGGCAACAGATACGCAGTATTTT. Protein: CASSLSGGATDTQYF. The full variable domain, rest sourced from reference TRBV9 and TRBJ2-3, is DSGVTQTPKHLITATGQRVTLRCSPRSGDLSVYWYQQSLDQGLQFLIQYYNGEERAKGNILERFSAQQFPDLHSELNLSSLELGDSALYFCASSLSGGATDTQYFGPGTRLTVL.

The chain is built from TRBV5-1 and TRBJ2-5; 7 bases are a match to TRBD2. V shed 4 bases and J 2 bases; nucleotides not matched to a gene: 5. Germline V gives CDR1 SGHRS, CDR2 YFSETQ. There are 14 residues in the CDR3. The CDR3, as DNA: TGCGCCAGCAGCAAACTAGCGCTGCAAGAGACCCAGTACTTC. Residues: CASSKLALQETQYF.

The gene calls are TRBV9 and TRBJ2-2; 10 bases fit TRBD2. The CDR3 is 19 residues long. Germline CDR1 and CDR2: SGDLS and YYNGEE. V trimming: 0 bases; J trimming: 2 bases; junction bases outside the gene matches: 10. The CDR3 sequence: CASSVEALAGVPNTGELFF. The CDR3 region has the DNA TGTGCCAGCAGCGTAGAGGCGCTAGCGGGGGTCCCTAACACCGGGGAGCTGTTTTTT.

The rearrangement uses TRBV7-2 and TRBJ1-1; D unclear. The CDR3 covers 14 residues. Trimming pared 3 bases from V and 1 base from J, leaving 9 bases between. The germline V gene encodes CDR1 SGHTA and CDR2 FQGNSA. CDR3 DNA sequence: TGTGCCAGCAGCTTTGGGCCGACGAACACTGAAGCTTTCTTT. This gives the protein CASSFGPTNTEAFF. Combining the CDR3 with reference TRBV7-2 and TRBJ1-1 gives the whole variable domain GAGVSQSPSNKVTEKGKDVELRCDPISGHTALYWYRQSLGQGLEFLIYFQGNSAPDKSGLPSDRFSAERTGGSVSTLTIQRTQQEDSAVYLCASSFGPTNTEAFFGQGTRLTVV.

J is TRBJ2-7 and V is TRBV28, with 10 nucleotides matching TRBD1. This CDR3 comprises 18 residues. In germline, CDR1 is MDHEN, CDR2 SYDVKM. The ends lost 9 bases at V and 4 bases at J; junction bases unmatched: 21. The CDR3: CASKRQGAHSRGHYEQYF. In DNA, the CDR3 is TGTGCCAGTAAACGACAGGGGGCGCATTCGCGGGGGCATTACGAGCAGTACTTC.

This rearrangement joins TRBV5-4 to TRBJ1-4, with a possible D match to TRBD1 (6 bases). The germline gives CDR1 SGHNT, CDR2 YYREEE (reference sequence). Trimming shortened V by 5 bases and J by 5 bases, and 10 bases separated the two germline ends. The CDR3 runs to 13 residues. CDR3 nucleotide sequence: TGTGCCAGCAGTACAGGGTACAATGAAAAACTGTTTTTT. As protein: CASSTGYNEKLFF.

The chain has TRBV7-2 and TRBJ2-7; D unresolved. Germline CDR1 and CDR2: SGHTA and FQGNSA. V was shortened by 0 bases and J by 2 bases, with 8 bases between the two germline ends. The CDR3 covers 14 residues. As DNA, the CDR3 is TGTGCCAGCAGCTTAGCACTCTCTACCTACGAGCAGTACTTC. Encoded protein: CASSLALSTYEQYF.

This chain uses TRBV6-5 with TRBJ1-6; D not resolved. Trimming took off 6 bases at V and 5 bases at J, with 8 bases between the two ends. Per germline, CDR1 MNHEY and CDR2 SVGAGI. This CDR3 is 13 amino acids long. Here the CDR3 reads CASRSRDNSPLHF. The DNA of the CDR3 is TGTGCCAGCAGGAGTAGAGATAATTCACCCCTCCACTTT.